These 9 T cell receptor gamma chains were sequenced from one sample in a study of gamma-delta T cells after stem cell transplantation. TCRdb reprocessed the RT-PCR reads through CATT. The table lists some 1,000 gamma-chain clones, 20% to 30% of them singletons, with 44% in the top ten. Sequencing was carried out using gamma-delta T cells. Every receptor here comes from a human donor. It is not recorded whose cells these are; they may come from a transplant donor.

The chain couples TRGV4 to TRGJ1 or TRGJ2. Here the J gene came from matching the DNA to germline, since TCRdb omits it. The V gene's germline CDR1 is EGSTGY and CDR2 YDSYTSSV. J lost 10 bases, V lost 1 base, and 10 bases had no gene match. The CDR3 is 13 amino acids. CDR3 DNA sequence: TGTGCCACCTGGGATGGAGTTGGGGAAAAGAAACTCTTT. Translated, it gives CATWDGVGEKKLF.

This clone was detected once. A read error likely explains this, since a far larger clone differs by one base. The V call is TRGV2, the J call TRGJ1 or TRGJ2. Assignment of the J gene here rests on matching the DNA to germline, because TCRdb gives none. Germline V gene data show CDR1 as EGSNGY and CDR2 as YDSYNSKV. The V segment lost 5 bases and the J segment 8 bases; nucleotides outside the gene matches: 12. The CDR3 consists of 13 residues. The CDR3 here is CATWGGPEDKKLF. The CDR3 DNA follows: TGTGCCACCTGGGGCGGACCGGAGGATAAGAAACTCTTT.

This clone appeared a few times. V gene TRGV4 combines with J gene TRGJ1 or TRGJ2. Here the J gene was assigned by germline matching of the DNA, as TCRdb has none. Germline V gene data show CDR1 as EGSTGY and CDR2 as YDSYTSSV. Trimming took 0 bases from V and 7 from J; bases not matched to a gene: 3. This CDR3 contains 12 residues. The CDR3, as DNA: TGTGCCACCTGGGATGGGCGCTATAAGAAACTCTTT. This gives the protein CATWDGRYKKLF.

This clone was observed a single time. The gene calls are TRGV9 and TRGJ1 or TRGJ2. The J gene is not listed in TCRdb, so it was assigned here from a DNA match to germline. V lost 4 bases to trimming and J lost 4 bases; unmatched junction nucleotides: 7. The CDR3 runs 13 residues. Germline CDR1 reads GITISATS; CDR2 reads ISYDGTV (reference sequence). The CDR3 is CALWERWYYKKLF. As DNA, the CDR3 is TGTGCCTTGTGGGAAAGATGGTATTATAAGAAACTCTTT.

About this clone: TCRdb records a much larger clone's protein for this DNA, with a difference at residue 3 that likely arises from a read error; the protein given is the translation of the DNA. The chain couples TRGV2 to TRGJ1 or TRGJ2. TCRdb carries no J gene annotation; the J gene was assigned here by matching the DNA with germline. The CDR3 extends over 12 amino acids. Per germline, CDR1 EGSNGY and CDR2 YDSYNSKV. The CDR3 DNA sequence: TGTGCCGCCTGGGACGGGCATTATAAGAAACTCTTT. Amino acid sequence: CAAWDGHYKKLF.

The J gene is TRGJ1 or TRGJ2, the V gene TRGV2. TCRdb is silent on the J gene; assignment here came from matching the DNA to germline. CDR3 length: 13 amino acids. The V gene's germline CDR1 is EGSNGY and CDR2 YDSYNSKV. With 3 bases clipped from V and 3 bases from J, the junction kept 5 bases outside the gene matches. DNA of the CDR3: TGTGCCACCTGGGACACCGCTTATTATAAGAAACTCTTT. Translated: CATWDTAYYKKLF.

There are a few counts of this clone. The genes are TRGV2 and TRGJP1. In the absence of a J gene in TCRdb, the DNA was matched to germline to assign it here. The germline CDR1 and CDR2 sequences are EGSNGY and YDSYNSKV. The CDR3 contains 18 residues. V dropped 0 bases and J dropped 0; count of bases not matched to a gene: 10. The CDR3 sequence is CATWDGGDPYTTGWFKIF. CDR3 coding DNA: TGTGCCACCTGGGACGGGGGAGACCCTTATACCACTGGTTGGTTCAAGATATTT.

The chain is built from TRGV3 and TRGJ1 or TRGJ2. Since TCRdb gives no J gene, matching the DNA to germline was used here to assign it. This CDR3 is 11 amino acids long. V gave up 0 bases and J gave up 12 bases; unmatched junction bases: 5. Per germline, CDR1 VTNTFY and CDR2 YDVSTARD (reference sequence). The CDR3 loop is CATWDRKMKLF. CDR3 nucleotides: TGTGCCACCTGGGACAGGAAGATGAAACTCTTT.

The rearrangement uses TRGV4 and TRGJ1 or TRGJ2. TCRdb gives no J gene; it was assigned here by matching the DNA to germline. Germline V CDR1 and CDR2: EGSTGY, YDSYTSSV. V dropped 0 bases and J dropped 7; count of bases not matched to a gene: 9. This CDR3 region has 14 residues. The CDR3 sequence: CATWDGPVGYKKLF. The CDR3 coding sequence is TGTGCCACCTGGGATGGGCCGGTGGGGTATAAGAAACTCTTT.